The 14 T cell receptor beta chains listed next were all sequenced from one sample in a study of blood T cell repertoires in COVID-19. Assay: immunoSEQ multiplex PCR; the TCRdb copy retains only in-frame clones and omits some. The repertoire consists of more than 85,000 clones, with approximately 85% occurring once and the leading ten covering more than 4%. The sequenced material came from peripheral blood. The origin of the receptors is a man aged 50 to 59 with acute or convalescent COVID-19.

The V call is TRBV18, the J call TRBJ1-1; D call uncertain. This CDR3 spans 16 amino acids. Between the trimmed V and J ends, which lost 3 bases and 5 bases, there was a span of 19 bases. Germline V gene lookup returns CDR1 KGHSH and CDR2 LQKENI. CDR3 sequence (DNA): TGTGCCAGCTCACCGACGATCGGGGTGTGGGATACTGAAGCTTTCTTT. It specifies CASSPTIGVWDTEAFF.

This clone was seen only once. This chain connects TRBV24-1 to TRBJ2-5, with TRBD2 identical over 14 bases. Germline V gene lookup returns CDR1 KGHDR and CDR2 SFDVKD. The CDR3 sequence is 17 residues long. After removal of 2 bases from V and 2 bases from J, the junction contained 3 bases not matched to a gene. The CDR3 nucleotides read TGTGCCACCAGTGATTCGGGACTAGCGGGAGAACAAGAGACCCAGTACTTC. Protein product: CATSDSGLAGEQETQYF.

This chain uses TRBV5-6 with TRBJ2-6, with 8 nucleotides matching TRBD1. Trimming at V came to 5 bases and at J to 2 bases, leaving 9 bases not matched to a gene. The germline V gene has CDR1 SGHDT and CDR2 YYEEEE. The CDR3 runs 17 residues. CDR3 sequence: CASRRTGLGPGANVLTF. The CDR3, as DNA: TGTGCCAGCAGGCGGACAGGGCTAGGTCCTGGGGCCAACGTCCTGACTTTC.

The CDR3 reads CASSLTAWGPNEKLFF. The CDR3 DNA reads TGTGCCAGCAGTTTAACGGCTTGGGGGCCGAATGAAAAACTGTTTTTT. V gene TRBV28 combines with J gene TRBJ1-4, with D perhaps TRBD1 (6 bases). V lost 2 bases, J lost 5 bases, and 15 bases lay in between. The CDR3 spans 16 residues. CDR1 is MDHEN, CDR2 SYDVKM, per germline.

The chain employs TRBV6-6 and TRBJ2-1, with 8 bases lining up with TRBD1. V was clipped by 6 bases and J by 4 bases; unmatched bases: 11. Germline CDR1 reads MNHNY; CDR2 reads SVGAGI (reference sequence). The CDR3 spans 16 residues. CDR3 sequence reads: CASSHAGQGGYNEQFF. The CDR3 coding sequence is TGTGCCAGCAGCCACGCTGGACAGGGAGGTTACAATGAGCAGTTCTTC.

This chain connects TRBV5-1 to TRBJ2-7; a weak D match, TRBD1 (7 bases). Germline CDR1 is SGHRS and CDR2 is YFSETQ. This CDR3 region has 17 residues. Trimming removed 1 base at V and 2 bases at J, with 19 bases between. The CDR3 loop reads CASSLSITGEAAYEQYF. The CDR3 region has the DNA TGCGCCAGCAGCTTGTCCATCACAGGGGAGGCGGCCTACGAGCAGTACTTC.

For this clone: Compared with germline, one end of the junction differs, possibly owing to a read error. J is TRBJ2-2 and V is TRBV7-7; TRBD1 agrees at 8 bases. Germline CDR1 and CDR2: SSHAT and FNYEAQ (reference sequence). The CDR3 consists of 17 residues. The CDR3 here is CASSPQRQGRNTGELFF. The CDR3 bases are TGTGCTAGCAGCCCTCAGCGACAGGGGCGGAACACCGGGGAGCTGTTTTTT.

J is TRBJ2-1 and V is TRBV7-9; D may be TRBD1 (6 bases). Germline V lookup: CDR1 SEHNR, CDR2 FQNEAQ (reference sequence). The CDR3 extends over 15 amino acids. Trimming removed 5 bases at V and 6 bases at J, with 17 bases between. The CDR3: CASSQTGLERNEQFF. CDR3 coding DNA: TGTGCCAGCAGCCAAACAGGGCTAGAGCGCAATGAGCAGTTCTTC.

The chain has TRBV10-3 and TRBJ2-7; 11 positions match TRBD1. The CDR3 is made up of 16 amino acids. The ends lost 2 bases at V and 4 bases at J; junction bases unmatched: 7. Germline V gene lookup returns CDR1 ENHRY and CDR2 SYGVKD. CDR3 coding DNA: TGTGCCATCAGTGAGACAGGACAGGGGGCGGGATACGAGCAGTACTTC. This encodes CAISETGQGAGYEQYF.

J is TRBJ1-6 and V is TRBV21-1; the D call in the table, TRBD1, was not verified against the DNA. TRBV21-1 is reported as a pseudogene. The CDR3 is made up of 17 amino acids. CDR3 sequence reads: CASSSSSPSSYNSPLHF. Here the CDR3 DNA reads TGTGCCAGCAGCAGTTCGTCCCCCAGCTCCTATAATTCACCCCTCCACTTT.

The CDR3 sequence: CASSGLAGVTETQYF. The CDR3 nucleotides read TGTGCCAGTAGTGGGTTAGCGGGGGTGACGGAGACCCAGTACTTC. The V and J genes are TRBV19 and TRBJ2-5, with TRBD2 matching over 9 bases. V trimming: 5 bases; J trimming: 5 bases; junction bases outside the gene matches: 9. This CDR3 has 15 residues. CDR1 LNHDA and CDR2 SQIVND come from the germline V gene (reference sequence).

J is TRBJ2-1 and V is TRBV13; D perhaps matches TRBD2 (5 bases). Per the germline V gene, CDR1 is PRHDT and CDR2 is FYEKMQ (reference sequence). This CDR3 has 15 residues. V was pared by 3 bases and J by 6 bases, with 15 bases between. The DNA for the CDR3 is TGTGCCAGCAGCTTCCACCCGGACTCAACCAATGAGCAGTTCTTC. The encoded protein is CASSFHPDSTNEQFF. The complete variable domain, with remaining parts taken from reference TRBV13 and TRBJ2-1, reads AAGVIQSPRHLIKEKRETATLKCYPIPRHDTVYWYQQGPGQDPQFLISFYEKMQSDKGSIPDRFSAQQFSDYHSELNMSSLELGDSALYFCASSFHPDSTNEQFFGPGTRLTVL.

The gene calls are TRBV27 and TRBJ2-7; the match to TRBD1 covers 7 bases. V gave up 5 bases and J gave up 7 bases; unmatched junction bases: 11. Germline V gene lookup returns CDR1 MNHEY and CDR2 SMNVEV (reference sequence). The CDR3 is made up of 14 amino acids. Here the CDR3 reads CASSGQALRGEQYF. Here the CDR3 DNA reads TGTGCCAGCAGTGGACAGGCCCTGAGGGGGGAGCAGTACTTC.

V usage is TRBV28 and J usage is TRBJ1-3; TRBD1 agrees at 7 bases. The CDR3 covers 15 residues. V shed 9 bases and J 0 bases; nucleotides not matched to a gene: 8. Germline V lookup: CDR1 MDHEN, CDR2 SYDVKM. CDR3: CASTPGQSSGNTIYF. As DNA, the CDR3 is TGTGCCAGTACCCCGGGACAGTCCTCTGGAAACACCATATATTTT.